The 18 T cell receptor beta chains below were found in one sample sequenced in a study of blood T cell repertoires in COVID-19. Assay used: immunoSEQ multiplex PCR; TCRdb lists only in-frame clones, some missing. The repertoire holds around 200,000 clones, around 85% seen once, with around 5.4% in the top ten. The sequencing input was peripheral blood. Receptors were obtained from a human donor in a cohort sampled during active COVID-19.

This clone was observed a handful of times. The rearrangement uses TRBV7-9 and TRBJ2-7; perhaps TRBD2 as D (5 bases). This CDR3 comprises 14 residues. Germline CDR1 and CDR2: SEHNR and FQNEAQ (reference sequence). Trimming took 2 bases from V and 6 from J, leaving 14 bases between them. The CDR3 DNA follows: TGTGCCAGCAGCTTAAGGCGGGTAGGTGGCGAGCAGTACTTC. Its protein product is CASSLRRVGGEQYF.

The chain carries TRBV6-6 and TRBJ2-7; weak D call: TRBD2 (5 bases). CDR1 is MNHNY and CDR2 is SVGAGI in the germline V gene (reference sequence). V gave up 7 bases and J gave up 6 bases, with 13 bases separating them. This CDR3 region has 12 residues. CDR3 sequence: CASTKAVGEQYF. The DNA for the CDR3 is TGTGCCAGCACCAAAGCGGTCGGCGAGCAGTACTTC.

The chain combines TRBV28 with TRBJ2-7; tentative D call: TRBD2 (5 bases). CDR3 length equals 11 residues. CDR1 and CDR2 from the germline V gene are MDHEN and SYDVKM. Trimming pared 5 bases from V and 7 bases from J, leaving 9 bases between. CDR3 bases: TGTGCCAGCAGTCGCCCGGGGGAGCAGTACTTC. Protein: CASSRPGEQYF. Together with reference TRBV28 and TRBJ2-7, the CDR3 gives the full variable domain: DVKVTQSSRYLVKRTGEKVFLECVQDMDHENMFWYRQDPGLGLRLIYFSYDVKMKEKGDIPEGYSVSREKKERFSLILESASTNQTSMYLCASSRPGEQYFGPGTRLTVT.

The CDR3 nucleotides are TGTGCCAGCAGCTTAGGACAGGGCCAGACCTACGAGCAGTACTTC. Translated: CASSLGQGQTYEQYF. The chain recombines TRBV7-2 with TRBJ2-7, with TRBD1 matching 7 bases. Trimming at V came to 1 base and at J to 2 bases, leaving 5 bases not matched to a gene. The CDR3 totals 15 residues. Germline lookup yields CDR1 SGHTA and CDR2 FQGNSA.

V usage is TRBV28 and J usage is TRBJ1-1; D ambiguous. The CDR3 loop spans 13 amino acids. Per the germline V gene, CDR1 is MDHEN and CDR2 is SYDVKM. V was pared by 6 bases and J by 2 bases, with 10 bases between. CDR3 nucleotides: TGTGCCAGCAGACCCAGGTCTAACACTGAAGCTTTCTTT. Protein: CASRPRSNTEAFF.

The table lists this clone with a few counts. The chain combines TRBV28 with TRBJ2-1; TRBD2 matches 7 bases. The CDR3 loop spans 15 amino acids. Germline assignment: CDR1 MDHEN and CDR2 SYDVKM. V lost 1 base to trimming and J lost 7 bases; unmatched junction nucleotides: 7. CDR3 DNA: TGTGCCAGCAGTTTATCGGGGGAGGGCCGGAATGAGCAGTTCTTC. It specifies CASSLSGEGRNEQFF.

DNA of the CDR3: TGTGCCAGTAGTATGGGACAGGGCTACGAGCAGTACTTC. Translation: CASSMGQGYEQYF. The V gene is TRBV19, the J gene TRBJ2-7, with 9 bases matching TRBD1. Germline V gives CDR1 LNHDA, CDR2 SQIVND (reference sequence). The CDR3 extends over 13 amino acids. Trimming removed 3 bases from V and 3 bases from J; junction bases left unmatched: 0.

The CDR3 protein is CASSLGGLAGLGYEQYF. The CDR3 DNA reads as TGTGCCAGCAGCTTAGGCGGACTAGCGGGACTCGGTTACGAGCAGTACTTC. This chain connects TRBV7-2 to TRBJ2-7, with 12 positions matching TRBD2. The CDR3 is 17 residues long. Trimming removed 1 base from V and 4 bases from J; junction bases left unmatched: 8. The germline CDR1 and CDR2 sequences are SGHTA and FQGNSA.

V usage is TRBV9 and J usage is TRBJ2-2; TRBD2 matches at 7 bases. V lost 0 bases, J lost 3 bases, and 11 bases stayed unmatched. Germline V gene data show CDR1 as SGDLS and CDR2 as YYNGEE. The CDR3 totals 18 residues. The CDR3 nucleotides are TGTGCCAGCAGCGTAGGGTCGGGAGGACGGCGGCACACCGGGGAGCTGTTTTTT. Translated: CASSVGSGGRRHTGELFF.

This clone was recorded only once. J is TRBJ2-1 and V is TRBV13; a possible D gene is TRBD1 (5 bases). The CDR3 covers 13 residues. Per the germline V gene, CDR1 is PRHDT and CDR2 is FYEKMQ (reference sequence). With 0 bases removed from V and 7 bases from J, the gap between germline ends came to 7 bases. The CDR3 bases are TGTGCCAGCAGCTTAGGGTCAGGGAATGAGCAGTTCTTC. Amino acids: CASSLGSGNEQFF.

J is TRBJ1-6 and V is TRBV7-2; D not certain. The V end was cut by 5 bases, the J end by 0 bases, with 11 bases between. Germline V CDR1 and CDR2: SGHTA, FQGNSA. The CDR3 has 16 residues. As DNA, the CDR3 is TGTGCCAGCAGCCCCCAGCCTAGCTCCTATAATTCACCCCTCCACTTT. Amino acids: CASSPQPSSYNSPLHF.

The genes are TRBV19 and TRBJ2-1; D may be TRBD1 (8 bases). V gave up 4 bases and J gave up 2 bases, with 15 bases separating them. CDR3 length: 16 residues. Looked up from germline, CDR1 is LNHDA and CDR2 is SQIVND (reference sequence). The chain's CDR3 is CASSTRTGTTYNEQFF. CDR3 DNA: TGTGCCAGTAGTACTCGGACAGGGACTACCTACAATGAGCAGTTCTTC.

The V gene is TRBV11-1, the J gene TRBJ2-6; TRBD2 might be the D (5 bases). Trimming left V 1 base short and J 0 bases short, with 7 bases between. The CDR3 sequence is 16 residues long. Germline CDR1 SGHAT, CDR2 FQDESV (reference sequence). The CDR3 DNA follows: TGTGCCAGCAGCTTAGTAGCGATCTCTGGGGCCAACGTCCTGACTTTC. Protein: CASSLVAISGANVLTF.

About this clone: One junction end disagrees with the germline gene, perhaps due to a read error. This sequence joins TRBV6-2 or TRBV6-3 and TRBJ2-7; 7 bases are shared with TRBD1. The CDR3 totals 12 residues. CDR1 is MNHEY and CDR2 is SVGEGT in the germline V gene. CDR3 sequence: CASSYNRDSYNF. The CDR3 nucleotides read TGTGCCAGCAGTTACAACCGGGACAGTTATAACTTC.

The chain carries TRBV4-3 and TRBJ2-3; a possible D gene is TRBD2 (5 bases). This CDR3 has 17 amino acids. Germline V gene lookup returns CDR1 LGHNA and CDR2 YSLEER. The V and J ends lost 1 base and 2 bases respectively, with 16 bases between them. The CDR3 reads CASSQGVAGLYTDTQYF. The CDR3 DNA reads as TGCGCCAGCAGCCAAGGAGTGGCGGGTTTATACACAGATACGCAGTATTTT.

The J gene is TRBJ2-6, the V gene TRBV5-1, with D maybe TRBD1 (7 bases). The germline CDR1 and CDR2 sequences are SGHRS and YFSETQ. The CDR3 totals 17 residues. Trimming stripped 7 bases from V and 0 bases from J, with 17 bases between. The CDR3 sequence: CASGGTVFSSGANVLTF. The CDR3 DNA reads TGCGCCAGCGGGGGGACAGTTTTTAGCTCTGGGGCCAACGTCCTGACTTTC. The entire variable domain, with the rest obtained from reference TRBV5-1 and TRBJ2-6, is as follows: KAGVTQTPRYLIKTRGQQVTLSCSPISGHRSVSWYQQTPGQGLQFLFEYFSETQRNKGNFPGRFSGRQFSNSRSEMNVSTLELGDSALYLCASGGTVFSSGANVLTFGAGSRLTVL.

The chain employs TRBV28 and TRBJ1-4; no reliable D call. Germline CDR1 MDHEN, CDR2 SYDVKM. V was trimmed by 2 bases and J by 3 bases, leaving 13 bases between them. The CDR3 contains 16 residues. The CDR3 sequence: CASSLGYWAANEKLFF. CDR3 in DNA: TGTGCCAGCAGTTTAGGGTACTGGGCCGCTAATGAAAAACTGTTTTTT.

V is TRBV28 and J is TRBJ2-2; tentative D call: TRBD1 (6 bases). CDR1 is MDHEN, CDR2 SYDVKM, per germline. V lost 6 bases and J 1 base, leaving 15 bases between the germline ends. The CDR3 consists of 16 residues. In DNA form, the CDR3 reads TGTGCCAGCAGACACAGGGTTCGAGGGAACACCGGGGAGCTGTTTTTT. Its translation is CASRHRVRGNTGELFF.